This record concerns one TCR beta chain sequence. V was clipped by 0 bases and J by 4 bases; unmatched bases: 4. The CDR3 extends over 15 amino acids. Germline CDR1 GTSNPN, CDR2 SVGIG (reference sequence). The sample is drawn from a study of cytomegalovirus exposure and HLA in healthy donors. It was with 60 Vbeta and 13 Jbeta primers that the PCR ran. Under the authors' procedure: Later reanalysis found around 74 million unique TCR beta chains, some 10 million of them shared. Clones were sequenced by immunoSEQ multiplex PCR, and TCRdb holds only the in-frame ones, with some missing. V, J and clone size are those of that table, while D and trimming were read from the DNA. The sample has some 91,000 clones, about 80% seen once.

The material sequenced was PBMCs. This chain uses TRBV30 with TRBJ1-3; 9 nucleotides match TRBD1. This clonotype was obtained from a middle-aged man in good health and CMV-seronegative. CDR3 sequence (DNA): TGTGCCTGGAGTGTCTTACAGGGGGCCGGAAACACCATATATTTT. Protein product: CAWSVLQGAGNTIYF.